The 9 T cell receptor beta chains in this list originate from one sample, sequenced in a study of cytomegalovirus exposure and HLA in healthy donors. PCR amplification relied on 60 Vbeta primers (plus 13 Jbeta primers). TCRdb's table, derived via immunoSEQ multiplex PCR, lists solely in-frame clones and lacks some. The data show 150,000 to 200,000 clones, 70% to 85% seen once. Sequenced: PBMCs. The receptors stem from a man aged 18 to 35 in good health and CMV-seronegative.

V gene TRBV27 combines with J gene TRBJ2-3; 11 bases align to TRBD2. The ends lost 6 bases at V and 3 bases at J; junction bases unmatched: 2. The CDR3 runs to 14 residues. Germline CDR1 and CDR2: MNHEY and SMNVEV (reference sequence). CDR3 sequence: CASRWTSGTDTQYF. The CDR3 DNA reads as TGTGCCAGCAGATGGACTAGCGGGACAGATACGCAGTATTTT.

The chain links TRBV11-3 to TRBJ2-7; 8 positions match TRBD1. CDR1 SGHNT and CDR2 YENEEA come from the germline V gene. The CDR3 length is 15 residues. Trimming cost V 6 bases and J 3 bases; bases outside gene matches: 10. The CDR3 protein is CASSQGASPNYEQYF. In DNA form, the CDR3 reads TGTGCCAGCAGTCAGGGGGCTTCCCCTAACTACGAGCAGTACTTC.

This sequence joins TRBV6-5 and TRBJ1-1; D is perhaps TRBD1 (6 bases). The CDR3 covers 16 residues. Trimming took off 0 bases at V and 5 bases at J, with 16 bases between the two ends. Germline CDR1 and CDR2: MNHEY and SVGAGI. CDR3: CASSYSISRGNTEAFF. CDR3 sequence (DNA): TGTGCCAGCAGTTACTCGATCTCCAGGGGAAATACTGAAGCTTTCTTT.

The CDR3 region is CASSKGAPYEQYF. The CDR3 DNA is TGTGCCAGTAGTAAGGGGGCGCCCTACGAGCAGTACTTC. The chain employs TRBV19 and TRBJ2-7; 7 bases line up with TRBD1. The CDR3 contains 13 residues. Germline values: CDR1 LNHDA, CDR2 SQIVND (reference sequence). Unmatched junction bases numbered 2, after V lost 4 bases and J lost 2 bases.

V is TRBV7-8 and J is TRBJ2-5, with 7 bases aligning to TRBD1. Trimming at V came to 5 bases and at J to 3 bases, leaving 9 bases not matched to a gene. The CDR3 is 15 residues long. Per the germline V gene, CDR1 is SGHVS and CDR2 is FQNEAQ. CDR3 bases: TGTGCCAGCAGCCCTCGCCCGACAGGGAAAGAGACCCAGTACTTC. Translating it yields CASSPRPTGKETQYF.

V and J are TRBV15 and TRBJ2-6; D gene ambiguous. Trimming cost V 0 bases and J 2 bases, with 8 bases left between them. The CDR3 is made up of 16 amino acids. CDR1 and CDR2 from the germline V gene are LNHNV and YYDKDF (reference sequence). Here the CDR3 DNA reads TGTGCCACCAGCAGAGATGGAGCTCCTGGGGCCAACGTCCTGACTTTC. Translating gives CATSRDGAPGANVLTF.

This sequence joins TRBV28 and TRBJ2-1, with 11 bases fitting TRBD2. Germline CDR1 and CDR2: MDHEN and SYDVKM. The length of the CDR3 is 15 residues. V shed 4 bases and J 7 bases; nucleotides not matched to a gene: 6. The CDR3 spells CASSSSGGLGNEQFF. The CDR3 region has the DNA TGTGCCAGCAGTTCTAGCGGGGGGTTAGGTAATGAGCAGTTCTTC.

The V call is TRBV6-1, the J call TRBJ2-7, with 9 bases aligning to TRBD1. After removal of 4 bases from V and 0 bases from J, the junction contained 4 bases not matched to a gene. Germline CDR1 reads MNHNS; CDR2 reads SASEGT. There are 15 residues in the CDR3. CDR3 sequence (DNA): TGTGCCAGCAGTGTACCGACAGGGGGCTCCTACGAGCAGTACTTC. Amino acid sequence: CASSVPTGGSYEQYF.

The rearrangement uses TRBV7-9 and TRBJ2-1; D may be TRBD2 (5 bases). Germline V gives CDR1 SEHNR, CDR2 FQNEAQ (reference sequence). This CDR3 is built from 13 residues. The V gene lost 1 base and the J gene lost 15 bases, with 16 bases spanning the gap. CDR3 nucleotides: TGTGCCAGCAGCTTAGAGATAGGGAGAGCGCGGTTCTTC. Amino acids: CASSLEIGRARFF.